These 21 T cell receptor beta chains were all obtained from the same sample, sequenced in a study of beta chain features in type 1 diabetes. The investigators reverse transcribed all of the isolated RNA, so they sequenced expressed TCRB transcripts. Produced via immunoSEQ multiplex PCR; TCRdb's table is partial and in-frame only. In the table there are under 800,000 clones, about 16% of which are singletons. The source material was naive CD4+ T cells from blood. Receptors originate from a man between 18 and 35 years old in good health.

The chain joins TRBV7-9 to TRBJ2-1, with TRBD2 identical over 13 bases. Germline trimming cut 5 bases from V and 14 bases from J; bases unmatched to any gene: 9. From germline, CDR1 is SEHNR and CDR2 FQNEAQ (reference sequence). The CDR3 sequence is 14 residues long. The CDR3 DNA is TGTGCCAGCAGCGCCCAAGCTGGGACTAGCGGGAAGTTCTTC. This gives the protein CASSAQAGTSGKFF.

The chain recombines TRBV6-6 with TRBJ2-3; D is tentatively TRBD1 or TRBD2 (5 bases each). Trimming took off 6 bases at V and 2 bases at J, with 12 bases between the two ends. The CDR3 spans 14 residues. The germline V gene encodes CDR1 MNHNY and CDR2 SVGAGI (reference sequence). CDR3 nucleotide sequence: TGTGCCAGCAGCCTGGGGGAGCTCACAGATACGCAGTATTTT. Translated: CASSLGELTDTQYF.

This clone has just a few counts. This sequence joins TRBV19 and TRBJ2-4, with a weak D call TRBD2 (6 bases). The germline V gene has CDR1 LNHDA and CDR2 SQIVND (reference sequence). V lost 5 bases to trimming and J lost 0 bases, with 11 bases between them. There are 15 residues in the CDR3. The DNA for the CDR3 is TGTGCCAGTAGTCCGGCGGGACTAGCCAAAAACATTCAGTACTTC. Its translation is CASSPAGLAKNIQYF.

V usage is TRBV5-1 and J usage is TRBJ2-1; TRBD2 agrees at 11 bases. V lost 2 bases, J lost 4 bases, and 8 bases stayed unmatched. This CDR3 contains 17 residues. Germline CDR1 reads SGHRS; CDR2 reads YFSETQ. CDR3 residues: CASSFTLAGGPYNEQFF. The CDR3 DNA reads as TGCGCCAGCAGCTTCACTTTAGCGGGAGGGCCGTACAATGAGCAGTTCTTC.

This clone appeared a few times. This chain uses TRBV7-8 with TRBJ1-5, with unresolved D. Germline V CDR1 and CDR2: SGHVS, FQNEAQ. Trimming removed 1 base from V and 4 bases from J, with 11 bases in between. This CDR3 spans 15 amino acids. The CDR3 DNA reads TGTGCCAGCAGCTTAGATGCGGTCGGGAATCAGCCCCAGCATTTT. As protein: CASSLDAVGNQPQHF.

The chain recombines TRBV7-3 with TRBJ2-5, with D perhaps matching TRBD1 (6 bases). CDR1 and CDR2 from the germline V gene are SGHTA and FQGTGA. V lost 5 bases and J lost 5, with 15 bases in between. The CDR3 has 14 residues. The CDR3 nucleotides read TGTGCCAGCAGCGCCATACAGGGCCGGGAGACCCAGTACTTC. This encodes CASSAIQGRETQYF.

This chain joins TRBV29-1 and TRBJ2-3; D gene uncertain. Deletions cut 4 bases from V and 1 base from J, with 12 bases between. The length of the CDR3 is 14 residues. Germline CDR1 reads SQVTM; CDR2 reads ANQGSEA. The CDR3 nucleotides read TGCAGCGTTGCCTCGACGATACGCACAGATACGCAGTATTTT. This codes for CSVASTIRTDTQYF.

There are a few counts of this clone. The V call is TRBV28, the J call TRBJ2-2; 10 bases map to TRBD1. Trimming at V came to 7 bases and at J to 6 bases, leaving 8 bases not matched to a gene. This CDR3 has 15 residues. The V gene's germline CDR1 is MDHEN and CDR2 SYDVKM. The CDR3 DNA reads TGTGCCAGCACCGCGGACAGGGGGAGACCCGGGGAGCTGTTTTTT. Amino acids: CASTADRGRPGELFF.

The rearrangement joins TRBV7-9 to TRBJ2-5; D gene ambiguous. This CDR3 has 14 residues. Germline V gives CDR1 SEHNR, CDR2 FQNEAQ (reference sequence). V lost 0 bases and J 2 bases, leaving 7 bases between the germline ends. The CDR3 coding sequence is TGTGCCAGCAGCTTAGCGGCCCCGCAAGAGACCCAGTACTTC. Its protein is CASSLAAPQETQYF. The whole variable domain, remainder taken from reference TRBV7-9 and TRBJ2-5, is DTGVSQNPRHKITKRGQNVTFRCDPISEHNRLYWYRQTLGQGPEFLTYFQNEAQLEKSRLLSDRFSAERPKGSFSTLEIQRTEQGDSAMYLCASSLAAPQETQYFGPGTRLLVL.

V gene TRBV5-1 combines with J gene TRBJ1-4; D gene ambiguous. With 0 bases removed from V and 5 bases from J, the gap between germline ends came to 11 bases. CDR1 is SGHRS and CDR2 is YFSETQ in the germline V gene. This CDR3 spans 15 amino acids. In DNA, the CDR3 is TGCGCCAGCAGCTTGGTGTTTTCCCCGAATGAAAAACTGTTTTTT. It codes for CASSLVFSPNEKLFF.

The sample holds a few counts of this clone. The V call is TRBV7-9, the J call TRBJ1-2, with D possibly TRBD1 on 5 matching bases. The CDR3 has 16 amino acids. Germline CDR1 reads SEHNR; CDR2 reads FQNEAQ (reference sequence). The V gene lost 5 bases and the J gene lost 8 bases, with 24 bases spanning the gap. The CDR3 loop reads CASSPPSGGRVDGYTF. The CDR3 DNA follows: TGTGCCAGCAGCCCCCCCAGCGGCGGCAGGGTCGACGGCTACACCTTC.

This chain uses TRBV7-9 with TRBJ1-5; the D gene is possibly TRBD1 (5 bases). The CDR3 is 14 amino acids. With 6 bases removed from V and 0 bases from J, the gap between germline ends came to 9 bases. Germline V gene data show CDR1 as SEHNR and CDR2 as FQNEAQ (reference sequence). The CDR3 reads CASRRDGSNQPQHF. CDR3 in DNA: TGTGCCAGCAGACGGGACGGTAGCAATCAGCCCCAGCATTTT.

The rearrangement links TRBV11-3 to TRBJ1-1; D is perhaps TRBD1 (5 bases). Germline CDR1 is SGHNT and CDR2 is YENEEA. CDR3 length equals 14 residues. V shed 3 bases and J shed 2 bases, with 10 bases lying between them. The CDR3: CASSFRGENTEAFF. CDR3 coding DNA: TGTGCCAGCAGCTTTAGAGGGGAAAACACTGAAGCTTTCTTT.

This clone was found a few times. The rearrangement uses TRBV25-1 and TRBJ2-7; D uncertain. Germline CDR1 reads MGHDK; CDR2 reads SYGVNS. V shed 1 base and J shed 0 bases, with 10 bases lying between them. The CDR3 runs 15 residues. The CDR3 region is CASSESRFRSYEQYF. For the CDR3, the DNA is TGTGCCAGCAGTGAATCCAGGTTTCGCTCCTACGAGCAGTACTTC.

V usage is TRBV2 and J usage is TRBJ2-4; D call uncertain. The V and J ends lost 0 bases and 0 bases respectively, with 9 bases between them. The germline gives CDR1 SNHLY, CDR2 FYNNEI. The CDR3 totals 16 residues. The CDR3 loop reads CASSEAVSLAKNIQYF. The CDR3 DNA reads as TGTGCCAGCAGTGAAGCAGTCAGTTTAGCCAAAAACATTCAGTACTTC.

V is TRBV7-8 and J is TRBJ1-1; D perhaps matches TRBD1 (6 bases). Germline CDR1 reads SGHVS; CDR2 reads FQNEAQ. V was clipped by 2 bases and J by 4 bases, with 14 bases between them. This CDR3 is built from 15 residues. This chain's CDR3 is CASSLKGGATTEAFF. As DNA, the CDR3 is TGTGCCAGCAGCTTAAAAGGGGGGGCAACCACTGAAGCTTTCTTT.

This clone occurred a few times. The germline gene is not matched at one end of the junction; a read error may be the cause. This chain uses TRBV7-2 with TRBJ2-7; D ambiguous. The CDR3 sequence is 14 residues long. CDR1 is SGHTA, CDR2 FQGNSA, per germline. For the CDR3, the DNA is TGCGCCAGCAGCCAAGATTCGAAAGTCTTTGAGCAGTACTTC. This gives the protein CASSQDSKVFEQYF.

The chain has TRBV25-1 and TRBJ1-6, with 7 bases lining up with TRBD1. This CDR3 region has 16 residues. The ends lost 6 bases at V and 7 bases at J; junction bases unmatched: 12. CDR1 is MGHDK, CDR2 SYGVNS, per germline. The DNA for the CDR3 is TGTGCCAGCAGAGGGGACAGACCGGATTCCAATTCACCCCTCCACTTT. This encodes CASRGDRPDSNSPLHF.

This chain connects TRBV7-3 to TRBJ2-4; no firm D call. This CDR3 has 15 amino acids. CDR1 is SGHTA and CDR2 is FQGTGA in the germline V gene. V lost 2 bases and J 0 bases, leaving 8 bases between the germline ends. In nucleotides, the CDR3 is TGTGCCAGCAGCTTAGAGCAGTTAGCCAAAAACATTCAGTACTTC. Translated, it gives CASSLEQLAKNIQYF.

This clone was found a few times. The chain carries TRBV19 and TRBJ2-5, with a possible D match to TRBD1 (6 bases). The CDR3 sequence is 15 residues long. Germline values: CDR1 LNHDA, CDR2 SQIVND (reference sequence). The V and J ends lost 0 bases and 2 bases respectively, with 10 bases between them. For the CDR3, the DNA is TGTGCCAGTAGTATAGAGCGGACAGATCAAGAGACCCAGTACTTC. This gives the protein CASSIERTDQETQYF. Supplemented by reference TRBV19 and TRBJ2-5, the full variable domain reads DGGITQSPKYLFRKEGQNVTLSCEQNLNHDAMYWYRQDPGQGLRLIYYSQIVNDFQKGDIAEGYSVSREKKESFPLTVTSAQKNPTAFYLCASSIERTDQETQYFGPGTRLLVL.

This clone occurred a few times. V gene TRBV18 combines with J gene TRBJ1-1, with 8 positions matching TRBD1. V shed 1 base, J shed 6 bases, and the junction held 1 base outside the gene matches. Germline V gene data show CDR1 as KGHSH and CDR2 as LQKENI. The CDR3 spans 13 residues. The CDR3 sequence: CASSPQQGAEAFF. Here the CDR3 DNA reads TGTGCCAGCTCACCACAACAGGGGGCTGAAGCTTTCTTT.